This is a list of T cell receptor beta chains from one sample in a study of cytomegalovirus exposure and HLA in healthy donors. The repertoire was sequenced with immunoSEQ multiplex PCR; TCRdb's copy has only in-frame clones and lacks some. The repertoire holds 150,000 to 200,000 clones, under 95% seen once, with 3% in the top ten. Specimen: PBMCs. These receptors all stem from a woman between 18 and 29 years old in good health and CMV-seropositive. CDR3s include the opening cysteine and the closing phenylalanine or tryptophan. Each record gives: clone size, V gene, D gene, J gene, CDR3 DNA, CDR3 protein. The D gene is left open where the match is weak. Rows give clone size only sometimes, using once, few, many, or a class for an expanded clone.

clone_size: once; v_call: TRBV6-5; d_call: TRBD1; j_call: TRBJ2-7; cdr3_nt: TGTGCCAGCAGACGCACGACAGGGACCTACGAGCAGTACTTC; cdr3_aa: CASRRTTGTYEQYF
clone_size: .; v_call: TRBV5-1; d_call: .; j_call: TRBJ2-7; cdr3_nt: TGCGCCAGCAGCCATGGGGGCGACGAGCAGTACTTC; cdr3_aa: CASSHGGDEQYF
clone_size: .; v_call: TRBV11-2; d_call: TRBD1; j_call: TRBJ1-2; cdr3_nt: TGTGCCAGCAGCTCCGGACAGGGAGACTATGGCTACACCTTC; cdr3_aa: CASSSGQGDYGYTF
clone_size: .; v_call: TRBV5-1; d_call: .; j_call: TRBJ2-4; cdr3_nt: TGCGCCAGCAGCTTGCCGCCAGGAAACATTCAGTACTTC; cdr3_aa: CASSLPPGNIQYF
clone_size: .; v_call: TRBV19; d_call: .; j_call: TRBJ2-1; cdr3_nt: TGTGCCAGTAGTATAAGGGGGGGCTATGAGCAGTTCTTC; cdr3_aa: CASSIRGGYEQFF
clone_size: .; v_call: TRBV5-4; d_call: TRBD2; j_call: TRBJ2-3; cdr3_nt: TGTGCCAGCAGCCCCTGGACTAGCGCGAGCACAGATACGCAGTATTTT; cdr3_aa: CASSPWTSASTDTQYF
clone_size: .; v_call: TRBV10-3; d_call: .; j_call: TRBJ1-2; cdr3_nt: TGTGCCATCAGTCCGGACAGCGGAGGCTACACCTTC; cdr3_aa: CAISPDSGGYTF
clone_size: .; v_call: TRBV5-6; d_call: TRBD2; j_call: TRBJ2-3; cdr3_nt: TGTGCCAGCAGCTTCGGGACTAGCGGCCGCACAGATACGCAGTATTTT; cdr3_aa: CASSFGTSGRTDTQYF
clone_size: .; v_call: TRBV4-1; d_call: .; j_call: TRBJ2-1; cdr3_nt: TGCGCCAGCAGCCCCACGGGGGGCGTCTACAATGAGCAGTTCTTC; cdr3_aa: CASSPTGGVYNEQFF
clone_size: few; v_call: TRBV7-2; d_call: TRBD2; j_call: TRBJ2-2; cdr3_nt: TGTGCCAGCAGCTTCGGCGGGGGGGAGGCCACCGGGGAGCTGTTTTTT; cdr3_aa: CASSFGGGEATGELFF
clone_size: .; v_call: TRBV4-2; d_call: TRBD2; j_call: TRBJ2-5; cdr3_nt: TGTGCCAGCAGCCCGGGGGGAGCGGGATCGGCTGAGACCCAGTACTTC; cdr3_aa: CASSPGGAGSAETQYF
clone_size: .; v_call: TRBV7-9; d_call: TRBD2; j_call: TRBJ2-3; cdr3_nt: TGTGCCAGCAGCGCTAGCGGGGAGGCCTCTGCCGATACGCAGTATTTT; cdr3_aa: CASSASGEASADTQYF
clone_size: .; v_call: TRBV7-9; d_call: .; j_call: TRBJ2-5; cdr3_nt: TGTGCCAGCAGCGCAGAACTGAGACTTAAAGAGACCCAGTACTTC; cdr3_aa: CASSAELRLKETQYF
clone_size: .; v_call: TRBV28; d_call: .; j_call: TRBJ1-4; cdr3_nt: TGTGCCAGCAGTTTACAGGGTGCAACTAATGAAAAACTGTTTTTT; cdr3_aa: CASSLQGATNEKLFF
clone_size: .; v_call: TRBV6-1; d_call: TRBD1; j_call: TRBJ2-3; cdr3_nt: TGTGCCAGCAGTGCCGGGACAGGGGCGTCGAGTACAGATACGCAGTATTTT; cdr3_aa: CASSAGTGASSTDTQYF
clone_size: .; v_call: TRBV15; d_call: TRBD2; j_call: TRBJ2-1; cdr3_nt: TGTGCCACCAGCAGCCGGGGGGGCTCCTACAATGAGCAGTTCTTC; cdr3_aa: CATSSRGGSYNEQFF
clone_size: .; v_call: TRBV28; d_call: TRBD1; j_call: TRBJ2-3; cdr3_nt: TGTGCCAGCAGTTTAAACGAAGGGGGCTTCGCAGATACGCAGTATTTT; cdr3_aa: CASSLNEGGFADTQYF
clone_size: .; v_call: TRBV19; d_call: TRBD2; j_call: TRBJ2-5; cdr3_nt: TGTGCCAGTAGGCCTGCGGGAGGCCGTCAAGAGACCCAGTACTTC; cdr3_aa: CASRPAGGRQETQYF
clone_size: once; v_call: TRBV15; d_call: .; j_call: TRBJ2-3; cdr3_nt: TGTGCCACCAGCAGAGAGAAGAGGGAGTGGGGAGCCGATACGCAGTATTTT; cdr3_aa: CATSREKREWGADTQYF
clone_size: .; v_call: TRBV6-5; d_call: .; j_call: TRBJ1-5; cdr3_nt: TGTGCCAGCAGCCTAATTAAGAGCAATCAGCCCCAGCATTTT; cdr3_aa: CASSLIKSNQPQHF
clone_size: once; v_call: TRBV9; d_call: TRBD1; j_call: TRBJ2-1; cdr3_nt: TGTGCCAGCAGCGTAGGGGGGACAGGGTGGAATGAGCAGTTCTTC; cdr3_aa: CASSVGGTGWNEQFF
clone_size: .; v_call: TRBV5-6; d_call: TRBD2; j_call: TRBJ2-7; cdr3_nt: TGTGCCAGCAGCTTGTACCGACTAGCGGGGGAGACCATCTACGAGCAGTACTTC; cdr3_aa: CASSLYRLAGETIYEQYF
clone_size: .; v_call: TRBV19; d_call: .; j_call: TRBJ2-2; cdr3_nt: TGTGCCAGTAGTATAGCGGTTTCGGGAGCGAGCGGGGAGCTGTTTTTT; cdr3_aa: CASSIAVSGASGELFF
clone_size: .; v_call: TRBV2; d_call: .; j_call: TRBJ2-7; cdr3_nt: TGTGCCAGCAGTCGCGAGGGCGGAAGCTCCTACGAGCAGTACTTC; cdr3_aa: CASSREGGSSYEQYF
clone_size: .; v_call: TRBV30; d_call: TRBD1; j_call: TRBJ1-2; cdr3_nt: TGTGCCTGGAGGGGGACAGGGGGGAACTATGGCTACACCTTC; cdr3_aa: CAWRGTGGNYGYTF
clone_size: .; v_call: TRBV15; d_call: .; j_call: TRBJ2-7; cdr3_nt: TGTGCCACCAGCAGAGATCGACAGGATCATTACGAGCAGTACTTC; cdr3_aa: CATSRDRQDHYEQYF
clone_size: .; v_call: TRBV7-2; d_call: .; j_call: TRBJ1-5; cdr3_nt: TGTGCCAGCGCCGGGGTTCTCAATCAGCCCCAGCATTTT; cdr3_aa: CASAGVLNQPQHF
clone_size: .; v_call: TRBV28; d_call: .; j_call: TRBJ1-1; cdr3_nt: TGTGCATCATCGGGTAACACTGAAGCTTTCTTT; cdr3_aa: CASSGNTEAFF